The 18 T cell receptor beta chains below were found in one sample sequenced in a study of T-cell reconstitution after alpha-beta-depleted transplantation in children. It was with unique molecular identifiers that the TCRbeta library was prepared. TCRdb independently ran MiXCR on the PCR reads; one entry per CDR3 protein. Here the sample spans about 50,000 distinct CDR3 sequences, 5.5% to 7.5% being singletons. Sample: PBMCs, mostly from graft donor cells, taken 60 days after TCRalphabeta/CD19-depleted stem cell transplant. The receptors stem from a female patient aged 2 to 10 who had a stem cell transplant for aplastic anemia, so the T cells may come from the graft donor.

In this sample, this clonotype turned up many times. This sequence joins TRBV20-1 and TRBJ2-1; 7 positions agree with TRBD2. V dropped 3 bases and J dropped 5; count of bases not matched to a gene: 10. This CDR3 has 15 amino acids. In germline, CDR1 is DFQATT, CDR2 SNEGSKA (reference sequence). The CDR3 DNA follows: TGCAGTGCTAGGCCCCTCGGGGGGAGCAACAATGAGCAGTTCTTC. Translating it yields CSARPLGGSNNEQFF.

J is TRBJ2-7 and V is TRBV5-1; 9 bases fit TRBD2. This CDR3 is built from 15 residues. Trimming removed 0 bases from V and 3 bases from J; junction bases left unmatched: 4. Germline CDR1 reads SGHRS; CDR2 reads YFSETQ. The DNA for the CDR3 is TGCGCCAGCAGCTTGGAGGCTAGCGGGGTCTACGAGCAGTACTTC. The encoded protein is CASSLEASGVYEQYF.

The chain employs TRBV3-1 and TRBJ1-6; no clear D. Trimming stripped 4 bases from V and 7 bases from J, with 23 bases between. Per germline, CDR1 LGHDT and CDR2 YNNKEL (reference sequence). This CDR3 is built from 18 residues. The CDR3 DNA follows: TGTGCCAGCAGCCCTCGAAGTGGTTCTAGCCGAGGGAATTCACCCCTCCACTTT. The encoded protein is CASSPRSGSSRGNSPLHF.

This rearrangement joins TRBV20-1 to TRBJ2-1; 8 bases fit TRBD2. The CDR3 consists of 12 residues. Germline V gene data show CDR1 as DFQATT and CDR2 as SNEGSKA (reference sequence). CDR3 sequence reads: CSGRAGQHEQFF. The CDR3 DNA reads as TGCAGCGGGAGGGCCGGTCAACATGAGCAGTTCTTC.

This clonotype was seen at least ten times. V usage is TRBV6-5 and J usage is TRBJ1-2; D is unclear. Germline V lookup: CDR1 MNHEY, CDR2 SVGAGI. This CDR3 has 15 amino acids. Deletions cut 0 bases from V and 4 bases from J, with 12 bases between. The CDR3 protein is CASSYSGLKAYGYTF. Written as DNA, the CDR3 is TGTGCCAGCAGTTACTCCGGGCTGAAAGCCTATGGCTACACCTTC.

This clonotype was counted many times. The chain has TRBV12-3 or TRBV12-4 and TRBJ2-3, with 12 nucleotides matching TRBD2. J lost 4 bases, V lost 1 base, and 3 bases had no gene match. The CDR3 totals 16 residues. The CDR3, as DNA: TGTGCCAGCAGTTTAGGCCTAGCGGGGGGGCCAGATACGCAGTATTTT. Translation: CASSLGLAGGPDTQYF.

This chain joins TRBV5-1 and TRBJ2-7; 7 bases agree with TRBD1. The length of the CDR3 is 18 residues. Germline V lookup: CDR1 SGHRS, CDR2 YFSETQ. Losses at the gene ends were 2 bases for V and 3 bases for J; bases not matched to a gene: 17. The CDR3 loop reads CASSFWMSRDRENYEQYF. DNA of the CDR3: TGCGCCAGCAGCTTTTGGATGTCTAGGGACAGAGAAAACTACGAGCAGTACTTC.

This clonotype was detected ten times or more. This rearrangement joins TRBV7-9 to TRBJ2-1; 9 nucleotides align to TRBD1. The CDR3 is 14 amino acids. Looked up from germline, CDR1 is SEHNR and CDR2 is FQNEAQ (reference sequence). J was trimmed by 5 bases and V by 2 bases; bases with no gene match: 1. The CDR3 sequence: CASSLRQGDNEQFF. CDR3 DNA sequence: TGTGCCAGCAGCTTACGACAGGGGGACAATGAGCAGTTCTTC.

This clonotype was counted between two and nine times. This rearrangement joins TRBV7-2 to TRBJ2-3; TRBD2 matches at 13 bases. V gave up 5 bases and J gave up 3 bases; unmatched junction bases: 8. This CDR3 has 17 residues. CDR1 is SGHTA and CDR2 is FQGNSA in the germline V gene. CDR3 loop: CASSPRTSGGLTDTQYF. DNA for the CDR3: TGTGCCAGCAGCCCCCGGACTAGCGGGGGACTAACAGATACGCAGTATTTT.

This clonotype occurred many times. This chain joins TRBV9 and TRBJ2-7, with TRBD2 as a possible D gene (6 bases). Germline assignment: CDR1 SGDLS and CDR2 YYNGEE. The germline V and J ends were trimmed by 4 bases and 6 bases, with 14 bases remaining between them. The CDR3 is made up of 13 amino acids. The CDR3 region is CASSPNPGGEQYF. DNA of the CDR3: TGTGCCAGCAGCCCTAATCCCGGGGGCGAGCAGTACTTC. Full variable domain (outside the CDR3, taken from reference TRBV9 and TRBJ2-7): DSGVTQTPKHLITATGQRVTLRCSPRSGDLSVYWYQQSLDQGLQFLIQYYNGEERAKGNILERFSAQQFPDLHSELNLSSLELGDSALYFCASSPNPGGEQYFGPGTRLTVT.

This clonotype was observed a handful of times. This chain joins TRBV19 and TRBJ2-1, with 9 nucleotides matching TRBD1. The CDR3 spans 14 residues. The germline gives CDR1 LNHDA, CDR2 SQIVND (reference sequence). J gave up 1 base and V 9 bases, and 4 bases lay outside the gene matches. This chain's CDR3 is CAREQGASYNEQFF. CDR3 nucleotide sequence: TGTGCCAGGGAACAGGGGGCGTCCTACAATGAGCAGTTCTTC.

This clonotype appeared a few times. V gene TRBV7-2 combines with J gene TRBJ1-6; D is unclear. The germline V gene encodes CDR1 SGHTA and CDR2 FQGNSA. The CDR3 totals 16 residues. Between the trimmed V and J ends, which lost 2 bases and 0 bases, there was a span of 8 bases. CDR3 coding DNA: TGTGCCAGCAGCTTACAGGTGATCTCCTATAATTCACCCCTCCACTTT. Its protein is CASSLQVISYNSPLHF.

This clonotype was counted many times. The CDR3 region has the DNA TGTGCCATCAGAATAGGGGGAGATACTGAAGCTTTCTTT. As protein: CAIRIGGDTEAFF. The chain carries TRBV10-3 and TRBJ1-1, with TRBD1 as a possible D gene (6 bases). V lost 6 bases and J 5 bases, leaving 13 bases between the germline ends. The CDR3 runs 13 residues. Looked up from germline, CDR1 is ENHRY and CDR2 is SYGVKD.

As regards this clonotype: This clone may be a read error of a much larger clone one base away. This sequence joins TRBV7-2 and TRBJ1-5; 10 bases fit TRBD1. Germline loops: CDR1 SGHTA, CDR2 FQGNSA. This CDR3 is built from 16 residues. The CDR3 region has the DNA TGTGCCCGCAGCTCCCCCCCGGGGACAGGGGATCAGCCCCAGCATTTT. Translation gives CARSSPPGTGDQPQHF. The variable domain in full, completed from reference TRBV7-2 and TRBJ1-5, reads GAGVSQSPSNKVTEKGKDVELRCDPISGHTALYWYRQSLGQGLEFLIYFQGNSAPDKSGLPSDRFSAERTGGSVSTLTIQRTQQEDSAVYLCARSSPPGTGDQPQHFGDGTRLSIL.

The chain links TRBV7-9 to TRBJ2-5, with 10 bases matching TRBD1. The junction had 8 bases not matched to a gene; V was cut back by 5 bases and J by 5 bases. Germline CDR1 reads SEHNR; CDR2 reads FQNEAQ (reference sequence). CDR3 length: 15 residues. The DNA of the CDR3 is TGTGCCAGCAGCCTTTGGGGGACAGGGGTGGAGACCCAGTACTTC. Its translation: CASSLWGTGVETQYF.

This clonotype was observed at least ten times. The chain joins TRBV12-3 or TRBV12-4 to TRBJ2-3, with 8 positions matching TRBD2. With V trimmed by 5 bases and J by 9 bases, 16 bases remained unmatched. The CDR3 sequence is 16 residues long. DNA for the CDR3: TGTGCCAGCAGTAACGACAAACTAGCGGCCATCGGCACGCAGTATTTT. Its translation is CASSNDKLAAIGTQYF.

This clonotype showed up many times. The chain uses TRBV28 and TRBJ2-1; 7 nucleotides match TRBD2. Germline values: CDR1 MDHEN, CDR2 SYDVKM. V shed 6 bases, J shed 0 bases, and the junction held 8 bases outside the gene matches. This CDR3 contains 16 residues. This CDR3 is CASSRLGEGSYNEQFF. The DNA of the CDR3 is TGTGCCAGCAGCCGATTGGGGGAGGGCTCCTACAATGAGCAGTTCTTC.

This clonotype was picked up many times. This chain uses TRBV6-5 with TRBJ1-2, with 8 positions matching TRBD1. This CDR3 has 14 residues. The V segment lost 5 bases and the J segment 2 bases; nucleotides outside the gene matches: 4. Germline CDR1 and CDR2: MNHEY and SVGAGI. As DNA, the CDR3 is TGTGCCAGCAGTAGGCAGGGGGCGAACTATGGCTACACCTTC. Translating gives CASSRQGANYGYTF.